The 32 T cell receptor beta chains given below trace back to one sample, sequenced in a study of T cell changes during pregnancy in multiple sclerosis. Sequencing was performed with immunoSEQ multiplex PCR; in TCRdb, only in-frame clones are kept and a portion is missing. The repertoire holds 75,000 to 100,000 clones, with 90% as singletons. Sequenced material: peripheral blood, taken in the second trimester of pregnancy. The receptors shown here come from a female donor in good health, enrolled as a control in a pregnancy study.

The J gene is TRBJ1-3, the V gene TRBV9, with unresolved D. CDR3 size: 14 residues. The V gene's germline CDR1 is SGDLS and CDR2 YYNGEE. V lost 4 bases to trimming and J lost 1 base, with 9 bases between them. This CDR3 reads CASSPPGSGNTIYF. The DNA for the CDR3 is TGTGCCAGCAGCCCCCCCGGTTCTGGAAACACCATATATTTT.

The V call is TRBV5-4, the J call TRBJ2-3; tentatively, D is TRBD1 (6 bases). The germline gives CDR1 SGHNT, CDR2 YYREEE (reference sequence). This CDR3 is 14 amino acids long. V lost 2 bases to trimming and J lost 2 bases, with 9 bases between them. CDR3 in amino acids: CASSLQGPTDTQYF. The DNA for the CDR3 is TGTGCCAGCAGCTTACAGGGACCCACAGATACGCAGTATTTT.

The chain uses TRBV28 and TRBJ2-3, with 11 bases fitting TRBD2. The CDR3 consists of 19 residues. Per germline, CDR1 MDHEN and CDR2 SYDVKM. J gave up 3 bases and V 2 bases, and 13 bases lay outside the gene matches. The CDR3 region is CASSLPSLLAGERTDTQYF. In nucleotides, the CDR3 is TGTGCCAGCAGTTTACCCTCCCTACTAGCGGGAGAGAGGACAGATACGCAGTATTTT. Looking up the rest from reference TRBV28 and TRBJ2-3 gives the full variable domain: DVKVTQSSRYLVKRTGEKVFLECVQDMDHENMFWYRQDPGLGLRLIYFSYDVKMKEKGDIPEGYSVSREKKERFSLILESASTNQTSMYLCASSLPSLLAGERTDTQYFGPGTRLTVL.

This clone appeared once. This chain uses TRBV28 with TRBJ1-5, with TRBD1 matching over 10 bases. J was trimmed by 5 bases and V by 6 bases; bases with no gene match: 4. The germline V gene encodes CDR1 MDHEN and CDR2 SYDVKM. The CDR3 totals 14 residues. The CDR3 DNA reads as TGTGCCAGCAGCCAAGGGACAGGGGATCAGCCCCAGCATTTT. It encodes CASSQGTGDQPQHF.

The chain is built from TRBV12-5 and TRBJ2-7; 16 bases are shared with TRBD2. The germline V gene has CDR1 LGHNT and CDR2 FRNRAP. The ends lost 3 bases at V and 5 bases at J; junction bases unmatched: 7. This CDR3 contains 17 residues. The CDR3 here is CASGFAGTSGGADEQYF. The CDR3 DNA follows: TGTGCTAGTGGTTTCGCCGGGACTAGCGGGGGGGCTGACGAGCAGTACTTC.

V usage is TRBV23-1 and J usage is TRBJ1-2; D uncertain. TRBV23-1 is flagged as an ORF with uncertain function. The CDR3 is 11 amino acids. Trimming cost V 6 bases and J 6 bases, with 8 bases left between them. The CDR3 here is CASSQTNGYTF. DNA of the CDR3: TGCGCCAGCAGCCAGACAAATGGCTACACCTTC.

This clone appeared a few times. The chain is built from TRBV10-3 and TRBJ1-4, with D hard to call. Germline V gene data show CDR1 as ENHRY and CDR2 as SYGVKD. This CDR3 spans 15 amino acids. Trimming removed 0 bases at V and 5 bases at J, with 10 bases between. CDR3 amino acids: CAISESVGSNEKLFF. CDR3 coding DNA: TGTGCCATCAGTGAGTCGGTGGGCTCGAATGAAAAACTGTTTTTT.

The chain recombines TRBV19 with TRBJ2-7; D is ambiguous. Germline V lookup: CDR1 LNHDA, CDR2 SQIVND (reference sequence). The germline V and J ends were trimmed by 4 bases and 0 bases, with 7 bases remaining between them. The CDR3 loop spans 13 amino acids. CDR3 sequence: CASSSPVSYEQYF. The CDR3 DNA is TGTGCCAGTAGTAGTCCAGTCTCCTACGAGCAGTACTTC.

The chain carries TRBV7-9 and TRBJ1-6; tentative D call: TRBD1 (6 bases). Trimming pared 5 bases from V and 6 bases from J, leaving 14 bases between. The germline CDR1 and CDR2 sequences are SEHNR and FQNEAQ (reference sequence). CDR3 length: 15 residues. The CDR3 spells CASSDSGASNSPLHF. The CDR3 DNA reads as TGTGCCAGCAGCGACTCAGGGGCGTCTAATTCACCCCTCCACTTT.

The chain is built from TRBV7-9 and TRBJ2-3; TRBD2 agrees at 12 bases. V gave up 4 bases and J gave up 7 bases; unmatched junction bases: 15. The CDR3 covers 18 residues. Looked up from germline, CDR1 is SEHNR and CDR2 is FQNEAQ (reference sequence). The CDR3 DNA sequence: TGTGCCAGCAGCTCAATGGCCCGACTAGCGGGAGAGAGACATACGCAGTATTTT. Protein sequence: CASSSMARLAGERHTQYF.

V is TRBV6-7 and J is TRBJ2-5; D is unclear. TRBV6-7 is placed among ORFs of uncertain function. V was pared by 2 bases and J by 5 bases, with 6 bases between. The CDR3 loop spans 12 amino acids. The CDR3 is CASSYISETQYF. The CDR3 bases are TGTGCCAGCAGTTACATTTCGGAGACCCAGTACTTC.

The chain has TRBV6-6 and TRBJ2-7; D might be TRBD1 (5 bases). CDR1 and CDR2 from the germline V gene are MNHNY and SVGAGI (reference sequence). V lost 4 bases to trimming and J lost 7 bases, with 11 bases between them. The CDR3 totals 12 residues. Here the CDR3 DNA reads TGTGCCAGCAGTTCGGACGCAGGGGAGCAGTACTTC. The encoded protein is CASSSDAGEQYF.

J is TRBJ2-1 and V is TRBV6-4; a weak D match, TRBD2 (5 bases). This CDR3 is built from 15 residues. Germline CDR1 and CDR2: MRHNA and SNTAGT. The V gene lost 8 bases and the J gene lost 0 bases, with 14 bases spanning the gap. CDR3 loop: CASGELPRSYNEQFF. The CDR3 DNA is TGTGCCAGCGGGGAGCTCCCACGCTCCTACAATGAGCAGTTCTTC.

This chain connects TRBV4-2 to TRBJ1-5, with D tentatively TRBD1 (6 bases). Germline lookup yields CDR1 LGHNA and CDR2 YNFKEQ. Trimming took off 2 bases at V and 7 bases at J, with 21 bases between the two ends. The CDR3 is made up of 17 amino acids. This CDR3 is CASSQPTGDIRTQPQHF. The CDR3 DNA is TGTGCCAGCAGCCAACCTACCGGGGACATCAGGACCCAGCCCCAGCATTTT.

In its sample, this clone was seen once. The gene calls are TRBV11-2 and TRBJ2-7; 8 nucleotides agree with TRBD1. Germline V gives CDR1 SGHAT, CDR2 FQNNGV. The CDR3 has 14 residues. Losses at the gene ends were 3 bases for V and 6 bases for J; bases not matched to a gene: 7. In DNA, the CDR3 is TGTGCCAGCAGCTTTGGACAGGGTGCCGGCGAGCAGTACTTC. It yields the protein CASSFGQGAGEQYF.

CDR3 residues: CASSLDGTPSTDTQYF. CDR3 in DNA: TGTGCCAGCAGCTTGGATGGGACTCCTAGCACAGATACGCAGTATTTT. The rearrangement uses TRBV5-8 and TRBJ2-3; D possibly corresponds to TRBD2 (6 bases). Germline CDR1 is SGHTS and CDR2 is YDEGEE. The CDR3 sequence is 16 residues long. V was clipped by 0 bases and J by 0 bases, with 11 bases between them.

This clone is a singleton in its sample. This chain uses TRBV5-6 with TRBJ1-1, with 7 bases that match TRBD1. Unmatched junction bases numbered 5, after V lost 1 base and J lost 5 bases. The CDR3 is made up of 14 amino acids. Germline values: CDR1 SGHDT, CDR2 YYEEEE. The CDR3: CASSLFRQGTEAFF. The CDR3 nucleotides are TGTGCCAGCAGCTTGTTTCGACAGGGAACTGAAGCTTTCTTT.

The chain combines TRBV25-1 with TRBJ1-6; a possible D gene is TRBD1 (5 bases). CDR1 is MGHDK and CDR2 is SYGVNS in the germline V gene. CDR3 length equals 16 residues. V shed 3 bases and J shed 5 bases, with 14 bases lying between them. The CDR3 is CASSEPLGRDNSPLHF. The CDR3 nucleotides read TGTGCCAGCAGTGAGCCCTTGGGCAGGGATAATTCACCCCTCCACTTT.

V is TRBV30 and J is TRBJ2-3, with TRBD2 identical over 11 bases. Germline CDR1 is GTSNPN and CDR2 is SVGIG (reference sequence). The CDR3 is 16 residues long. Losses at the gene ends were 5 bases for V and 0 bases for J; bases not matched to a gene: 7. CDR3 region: CAWGGTSGSSTDTQYF. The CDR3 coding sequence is TGTGCCTGGGGGGGGACTAGCGGATCTAGCACAGATACGCAGTATTTT.

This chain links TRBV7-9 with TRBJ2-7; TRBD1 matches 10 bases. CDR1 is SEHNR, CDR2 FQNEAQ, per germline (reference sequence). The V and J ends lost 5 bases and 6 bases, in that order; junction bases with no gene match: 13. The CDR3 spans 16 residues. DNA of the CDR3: TGTGCCAGCAGCCAGGACAGGGGGATAGGTTTGGGCGAGCAGTACTTC. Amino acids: CASSQDRGIGLGEQYF.

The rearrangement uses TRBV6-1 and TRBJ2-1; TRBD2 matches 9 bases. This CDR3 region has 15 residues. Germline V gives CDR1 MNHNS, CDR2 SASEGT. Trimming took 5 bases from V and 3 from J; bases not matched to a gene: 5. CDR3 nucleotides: TGTGCCAGCAGTCTAGCGGGGCCCGTCTACAATGAGCAGTTCTTC. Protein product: CASSLAGPVYNEQFF.

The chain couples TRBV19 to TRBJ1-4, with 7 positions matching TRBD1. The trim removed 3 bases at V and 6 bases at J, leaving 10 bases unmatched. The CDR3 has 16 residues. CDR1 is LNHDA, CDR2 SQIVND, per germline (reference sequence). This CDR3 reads CASSIGRGVGYEKLFF. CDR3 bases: TGTGCCAGTAGTATCGGCAGGGGGGTCGGGTATGAAAAACTGTTTTTT.

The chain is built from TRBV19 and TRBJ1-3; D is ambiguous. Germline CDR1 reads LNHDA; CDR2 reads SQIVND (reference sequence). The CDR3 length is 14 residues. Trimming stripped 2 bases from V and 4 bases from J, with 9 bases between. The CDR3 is CASSIMGVGNTIYF. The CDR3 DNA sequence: TGTGCCAGTAGTATAATGGGAGTCGGAAACACCATATATTTT.

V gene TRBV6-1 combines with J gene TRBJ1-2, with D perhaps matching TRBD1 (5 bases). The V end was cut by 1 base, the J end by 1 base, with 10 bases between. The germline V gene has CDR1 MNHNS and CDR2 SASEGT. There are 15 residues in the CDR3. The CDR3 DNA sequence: TGTGCCAGCAGTGAAGGACAGCTCCATAACTATGGCTACACCTTC. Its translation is CASSEGQLHNYGYTF.

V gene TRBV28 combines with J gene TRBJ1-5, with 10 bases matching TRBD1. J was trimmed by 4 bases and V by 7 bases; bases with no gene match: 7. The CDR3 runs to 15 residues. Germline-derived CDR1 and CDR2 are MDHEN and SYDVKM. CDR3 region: CASIDRGQRNQPQHF. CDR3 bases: TGTGCCAGCATCGACAGGGGGCAAAGGAATCAGCCCCAGCATTTT.

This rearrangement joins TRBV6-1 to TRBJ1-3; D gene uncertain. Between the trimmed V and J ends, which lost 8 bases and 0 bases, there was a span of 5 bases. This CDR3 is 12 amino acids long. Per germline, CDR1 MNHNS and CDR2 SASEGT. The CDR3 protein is CASLYSGNTIYF. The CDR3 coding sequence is TGTGCCAGCCTATACTCTGGAAACACCATATATTTT.

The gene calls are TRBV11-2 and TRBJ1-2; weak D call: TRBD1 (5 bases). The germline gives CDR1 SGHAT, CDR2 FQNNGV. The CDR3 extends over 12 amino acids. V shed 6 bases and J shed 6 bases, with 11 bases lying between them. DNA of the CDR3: TGTGCCAGCAGTCCCCGGGGGGATGGCTACACCTTC. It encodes CASSPRGDGYTF.

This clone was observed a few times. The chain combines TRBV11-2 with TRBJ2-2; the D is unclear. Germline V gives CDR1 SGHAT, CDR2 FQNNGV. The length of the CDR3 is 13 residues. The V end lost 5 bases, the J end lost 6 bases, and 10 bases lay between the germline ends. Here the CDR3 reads CASSPTVSGELFF. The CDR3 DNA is TGTGCCAGCAGCCCCACAGTGTCCGGGGAGCTGTTTTTT.

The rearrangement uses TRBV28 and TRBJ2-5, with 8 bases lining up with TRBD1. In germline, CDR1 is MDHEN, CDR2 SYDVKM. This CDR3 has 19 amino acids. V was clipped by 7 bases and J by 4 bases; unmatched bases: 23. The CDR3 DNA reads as TGTGCCAGCACTAGGACAGGGTTGTCGACCGGTGGTGTGGGAGAGACCCAGTACTTC. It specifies CASTRTGLSTGGVGETQYF.

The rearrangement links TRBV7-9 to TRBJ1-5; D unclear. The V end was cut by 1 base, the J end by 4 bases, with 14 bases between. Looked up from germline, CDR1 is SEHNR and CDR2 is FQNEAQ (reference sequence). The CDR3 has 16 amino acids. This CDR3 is CASSLGAPQANQPQHF. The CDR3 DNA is TGTGCCAGCAGCTTAGGGGCTCCCCAGGCAAATCAGCCCCAGCATTTT.

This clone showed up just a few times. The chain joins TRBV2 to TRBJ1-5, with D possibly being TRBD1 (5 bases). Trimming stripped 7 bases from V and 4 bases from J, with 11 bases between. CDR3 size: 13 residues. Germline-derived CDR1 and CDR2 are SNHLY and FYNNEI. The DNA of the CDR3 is TGTGCCAGCAAAGGGGCTGGGAATCAGCCCCAGCATTTT. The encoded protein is CASKGAGNQPQHF.

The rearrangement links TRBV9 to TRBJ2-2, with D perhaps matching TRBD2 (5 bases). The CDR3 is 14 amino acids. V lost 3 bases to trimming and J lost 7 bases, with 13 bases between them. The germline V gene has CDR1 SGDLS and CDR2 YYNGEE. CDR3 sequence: CASSGWRAGGELFF. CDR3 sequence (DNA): TGTGCCAGCAGCGGATGGCGGGCCGGCGGGGAGCTGTTTTTT.